What follows describes a single T cell receptor beta chain. The antigen is undetermined. V lost 0 bases and J lost 10, with 15 bases in between. Per germline, CDR1 MGHRA and CDR2 YSYEKL. CDR3 length: 14 residues. The unexposed donors gave CD4+ T cells in about 2010-2019, prior to COVID-19. The cells were cultured for 10 days before CD4+ T cells were isolated. Testing used SARS-CoV-2 S/N and four cold-coronavirus spikes on unexposed-donor CD4+ T cells, cells permitting. Some clones are missing from TCRdb's copy, which holds only in-frame ones; the method was immunoSEQ multiplex PCR. The sample holds 20,000 to 25,000 clones, 72% seen once. The sample originates from a study of CD4 T cells in relation to SARS-CoV-2 and coronaviruses. Whole-study context: Crossreactive spike epitopes shared across donors were mapped to their HLA restriction.

Study-level points and caveats: No donor gave both pre-pandemic and post-infection samples.

V is TRBV4-1 and J is TRBJ1-1; no clear D. This TCR was recovered from a human donor in good health. Specimen: CD4+ T cells from PBMCs, cultured in vitro. This chain's CDR3 is CASSQEHAEVSAFF. The CDR3 DNA is TGCGCCAGCAGCCAAGAACATGCGGAGGTTTCAGCTTTCTTT.